Listed below are T cell receptor beta chains from one sample, sequenced in a study of OX40 agonist ivuxolimab in advanced cancers. Produced via immunoSEQ multiplex PCR; TCRdb's table is partial and in-frame only. The sample holds 50,000 to 65,000 clones; roughly 90% are singletons and the top ten take around 0.6%. Here the sequenced sample was CD4+ or CD8+ T cells sorted from blood, taken in a trial of the OX40 agonist ivuxolimab. The receptors stem from an adult with an advanced solid tumor such as melanoma, head and neck, liver or kidney cancer. The CDR3 runs from the conserved cysteine through the conserved F or W. The D gene is left open where the match is weak. Rows may omit the clone size; those that give it use once, few, many or a size class.

j_gene,d_gene,v_gene,abundance,CDR3nt,CDR3aa
TRBJ2-7,NA,TRBV5-6,NA,TGTGCCAGCAGCATCTTTCCAGGGGTCGCCTTCTACGAGCAGTACTTC,CASSIFPGVAFYEQYF
TRBJ2-2,NA,TRBV9,NA,TGTGCCAGCAATGGGGTTTTCACCGGGGAGCTGTTTTTT,CASNGVFTGELFF
TRBJ2-7,TRBD2,TRBV27,once,TGTGCCAGCAGATCTAGCGGGAGCTACGAGCAGTACTTC,CASRSSGSYEQYF
TRBJ1-4,NA,TRBV28,NA,TGTGCCAGCAGTTTTGAGGTCGACTCTGCCAAACTGTTTTTT,CASSFEVDSAKLFF
TRBJ1-3,NA,TRBV7-9,NA,TGTGCCAGCAGCTTAGGACAAGCTGGAAACACCATATATTTT,CASSLGQAGNTIYF
TRBJ1-1,NA,TRBV19,NA,TGTGCCAGTAGTATCGGGGTTGCTGAAGCTTTCTTT,CASSIGVAEAFF
TRBJ1-5,NA,TRBV7-2,NA,TGTGCCAGCAGCTTTTCAGGGGGCAATCAGCCCCAGCATTTT,CASSFSGGNQPQHF
TRBJ1-5,TRBD1,TRBV7-2,NA,TGTGCCAGCAGCGCACAAAGACAGGGAATTCAGCCCCAGCATTTT,CASSAQRQGIQPQHF
TRBJ1-2,NA,TRBV19,NA,TGTGCCAGTAGTATTCTTAATGCTCATGGCTACACCTTC,CASSILNAHGYTF
TRBJ2-4,NA,TRBV5-1,NA,TGCGCCAGCAGCTCCCTAGAGGACACCAAAAACATTCAGTACTTC,CASSSLEDTKNIQYF
TRBJ1-2,NA,TRBV28,NA,TGTGCCAGCAGTCCTCGGGAGGGACACTATGGCTACACCTTC,CASSPREGHYGYTF
TRBJ2-1,NA,TRBV5-4,NA,TGTGCCAGCAGTTCCGTTGGGCGCGATGAGCAGTTCTTC,CASSSVGRDEQFF
TRBJ2-2,NA,TRBV4-2,NA,TGTGCCAGCAGCCGATTGGGTAGTGGCACCGGGGAGCTGTTTTTT,CASSRLGSGTGELFF